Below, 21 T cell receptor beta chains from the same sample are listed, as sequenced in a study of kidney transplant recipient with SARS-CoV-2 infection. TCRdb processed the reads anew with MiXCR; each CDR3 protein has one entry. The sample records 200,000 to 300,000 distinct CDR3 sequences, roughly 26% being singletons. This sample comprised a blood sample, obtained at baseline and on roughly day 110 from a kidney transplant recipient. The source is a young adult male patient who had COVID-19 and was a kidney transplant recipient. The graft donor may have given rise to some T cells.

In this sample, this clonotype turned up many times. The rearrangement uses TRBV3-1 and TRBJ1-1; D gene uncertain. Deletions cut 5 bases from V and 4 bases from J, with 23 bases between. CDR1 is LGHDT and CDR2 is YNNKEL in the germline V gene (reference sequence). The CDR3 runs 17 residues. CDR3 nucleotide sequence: TGTGCCAGCAGCTTTCGGCTTCCCATTTCAATTCGCACTGAAGCTTTCTTT. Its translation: CASSFRLPISIRTEAFF. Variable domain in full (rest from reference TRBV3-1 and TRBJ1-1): DTAVSQTPKYLVTQMGNDKSIKCEQNLGHDTMYWYKQDSKKFLKIMFSYNNKELIINETVPNRFSPKSPDKAHLNLHINSLELGDSAVYFCASSFRLPISIRTEAFFGQGTRLTVV.

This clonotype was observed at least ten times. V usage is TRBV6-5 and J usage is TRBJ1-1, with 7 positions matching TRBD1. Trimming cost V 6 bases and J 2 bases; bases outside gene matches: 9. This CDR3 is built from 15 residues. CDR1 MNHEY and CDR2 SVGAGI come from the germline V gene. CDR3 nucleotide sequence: TGTGCCAGCAGAGGGACAGTACTTGGCAACACTGAAGCTTTCTTT. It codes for CASRGTVLGNTEAFF.

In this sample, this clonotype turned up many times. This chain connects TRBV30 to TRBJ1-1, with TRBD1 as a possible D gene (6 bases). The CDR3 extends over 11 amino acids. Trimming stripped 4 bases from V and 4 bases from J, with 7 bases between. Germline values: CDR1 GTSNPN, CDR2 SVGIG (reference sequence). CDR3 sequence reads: CAWKGGTEAFF. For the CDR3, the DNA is TGTGCCTGGAAAGGGGGCACTGAAGCTTTCTTT.

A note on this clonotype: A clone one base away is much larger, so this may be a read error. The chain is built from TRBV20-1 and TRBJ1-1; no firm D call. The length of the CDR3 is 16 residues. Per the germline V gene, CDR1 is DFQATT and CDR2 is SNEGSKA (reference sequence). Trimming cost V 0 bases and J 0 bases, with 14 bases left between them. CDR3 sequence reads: CSARDDVGPMNTEAFF. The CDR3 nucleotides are TGCAGTGCTAGAGATGATGTTGGGCCGATGAACACTGAAGCTTTCTTT.

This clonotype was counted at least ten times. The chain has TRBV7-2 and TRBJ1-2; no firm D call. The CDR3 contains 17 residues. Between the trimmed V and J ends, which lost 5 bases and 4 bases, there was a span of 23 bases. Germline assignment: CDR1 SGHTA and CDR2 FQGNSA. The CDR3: CASSDTNRDGKTYGYTF. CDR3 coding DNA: TGTGCCAGCAGCGATACTAACAGAGACGGAAAGACCTATGGCTACACCTTC.

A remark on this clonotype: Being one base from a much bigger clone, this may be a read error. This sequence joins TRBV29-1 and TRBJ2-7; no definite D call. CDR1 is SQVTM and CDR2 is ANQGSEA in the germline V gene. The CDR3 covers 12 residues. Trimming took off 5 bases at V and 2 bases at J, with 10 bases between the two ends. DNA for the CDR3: TGCAGCGTTCAGGCAGGAACCTACGAGCAGTACTTC. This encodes CSVQAGTYEQYF.

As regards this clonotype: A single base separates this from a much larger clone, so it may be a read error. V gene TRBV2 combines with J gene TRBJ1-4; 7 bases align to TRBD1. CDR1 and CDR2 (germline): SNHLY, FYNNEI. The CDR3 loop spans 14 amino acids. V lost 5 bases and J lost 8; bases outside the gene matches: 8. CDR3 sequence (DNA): TGTGCCAGCAGTCAGCAGGGGGAGGGGGAAAAACTGTTTTTT. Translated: CASSQQGEGEKLFF. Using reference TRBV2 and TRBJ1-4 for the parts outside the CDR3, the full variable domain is EPEVTQTPSHQVTQMGQEVILRCVPISNHLYFYWYRQILGQKVEFLVSFYNNEISEKSEIFDDQFSVERPDGSNFTLKIRSTKLEDSAMYFCASSQQGEGEKLFFGSGTQLSVL.

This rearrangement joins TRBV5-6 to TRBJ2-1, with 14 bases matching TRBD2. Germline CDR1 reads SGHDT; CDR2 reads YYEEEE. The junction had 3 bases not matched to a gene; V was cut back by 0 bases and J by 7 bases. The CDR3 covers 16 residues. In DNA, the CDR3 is TGTGCCAGCAGCTTGGGACTAGCGGGGGGGTTGAATGAGCAGTTCTTC. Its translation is CASSLGLAGGLNEQFF. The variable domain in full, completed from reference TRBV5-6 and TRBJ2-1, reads DAGVTQSPTHLIKTRGQQVTLRCSPKSGHDTVSWYQQALGQGPQFIFQYYEEEERQRGNFPDRFSGHQFPNYSSELNVNALLLGDSALYLCASSLGLAGGLNEQFFGPGTRLTVL.

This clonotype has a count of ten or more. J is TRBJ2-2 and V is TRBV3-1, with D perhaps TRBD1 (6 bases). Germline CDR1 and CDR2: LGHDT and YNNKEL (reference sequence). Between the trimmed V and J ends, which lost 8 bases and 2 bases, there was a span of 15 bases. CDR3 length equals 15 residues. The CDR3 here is CASCQRGSNTGELFF. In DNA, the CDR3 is TGTGCCAGCTGTCAGAGGGGGAGTAACACCGGGGAGCTGTTTTTT. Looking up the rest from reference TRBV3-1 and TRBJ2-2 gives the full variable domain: DTAVSQTPKYLVTQMGNDKSIKCEQNLGHDTMYWYKQDSKKFLKIMFSYNNKELIINETVPNRFSPKSPDKAHLNLHINSLELGDSAVYFCASCQRGSNTGELFFGEGSRLTVL.

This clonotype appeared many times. The chain's CDR3 is CAINGQGYNEQFF. CDR3 DNA sequence: TGTGCCATCAACGGACAGGGTTACAATGAGCAGTTCTTC. The chain joins TRBV10-3 to TRBJ2-1; 8 nucleotides line up with TRBD1. The CDR3 has 13 amino acids. J gave up 4 bases and V 7 bases, and 3 bases lay outside the gene matches. Germline CDR1 reads ENHRY; CDR2 reads SYGVKD.

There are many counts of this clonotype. CDR3 amino acids: CASSSGQPGGELFF. In nucleotides, the CDR3 is TGTGCCAGCAGCTCGGGACAACCTGGCGGGGAGCTGTTTTTT. V usage is TRBV11-3 and J usage is TRBJ2-2; D is possibly TRBD1 (6 bases). The CDR3 is 14 residues long. Germline values: CDR1 SGHNT, CDR2 YENEEA. Trimming removed 4 bases at V and 7 bases at J, with 13 bases between.

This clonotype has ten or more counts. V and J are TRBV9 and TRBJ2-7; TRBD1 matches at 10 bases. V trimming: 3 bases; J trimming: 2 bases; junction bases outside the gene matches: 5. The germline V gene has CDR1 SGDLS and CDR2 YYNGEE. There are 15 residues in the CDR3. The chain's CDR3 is CASSGSGTGAYEQYF. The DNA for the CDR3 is TGTGCCAGCAGCGGCTCCGGGACAGGGGCCTACGAGCAGTACTTC.

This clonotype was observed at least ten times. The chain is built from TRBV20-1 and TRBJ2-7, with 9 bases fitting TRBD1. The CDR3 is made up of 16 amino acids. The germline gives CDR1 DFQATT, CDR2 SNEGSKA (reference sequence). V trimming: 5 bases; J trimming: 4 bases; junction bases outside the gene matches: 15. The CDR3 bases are TGCAGTGCTGGAGGGGGACAGGGCTGGGGGGGATACGAGCAGTACTTC. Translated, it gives CSAGGGQGWGGYEQYF.

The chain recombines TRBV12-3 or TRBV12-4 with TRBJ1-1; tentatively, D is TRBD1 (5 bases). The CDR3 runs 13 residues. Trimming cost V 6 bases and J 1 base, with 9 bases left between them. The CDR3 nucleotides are TGTGCCAGCAGGTTTCAGGGGAACACTGAAGCTTTCTTT. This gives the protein CASRFQGNTEAFF.

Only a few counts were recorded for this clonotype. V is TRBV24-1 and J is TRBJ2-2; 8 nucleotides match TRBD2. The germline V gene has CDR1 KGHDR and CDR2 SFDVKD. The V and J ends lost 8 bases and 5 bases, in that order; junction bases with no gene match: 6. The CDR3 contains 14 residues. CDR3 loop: CATKAGEETGELFF. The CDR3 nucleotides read TGTGCCACCAAAGCGGGAGAAGAAACCGGGGAGCTGTTTTTT.

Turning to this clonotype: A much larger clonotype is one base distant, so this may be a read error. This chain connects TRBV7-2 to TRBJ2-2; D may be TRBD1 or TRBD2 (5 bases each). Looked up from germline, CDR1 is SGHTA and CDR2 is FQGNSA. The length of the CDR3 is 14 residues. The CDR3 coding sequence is TGTGCCAGCAGCCTCGGGACCACCACCCGGGAGCTGTTTTTT. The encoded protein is CASSLGTTTRELFF.

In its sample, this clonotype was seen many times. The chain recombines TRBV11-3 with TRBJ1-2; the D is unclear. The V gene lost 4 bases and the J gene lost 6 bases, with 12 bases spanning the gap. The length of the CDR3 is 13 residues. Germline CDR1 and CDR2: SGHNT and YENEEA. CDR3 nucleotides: TGTGCCAGCAGCTCACCTGAATATAATGGCTACACCTTC. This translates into CASSSPEYNGYTF.

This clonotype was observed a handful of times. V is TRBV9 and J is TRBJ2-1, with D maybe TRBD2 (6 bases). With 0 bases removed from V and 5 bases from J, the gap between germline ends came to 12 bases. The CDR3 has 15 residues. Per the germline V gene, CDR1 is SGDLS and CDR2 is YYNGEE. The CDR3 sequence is CASSVVARGDNEQFF. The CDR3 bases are TGTGCCAGCAGCGTAGTGGCGCGGGGTGACAATGAGCAGTTCTTC.

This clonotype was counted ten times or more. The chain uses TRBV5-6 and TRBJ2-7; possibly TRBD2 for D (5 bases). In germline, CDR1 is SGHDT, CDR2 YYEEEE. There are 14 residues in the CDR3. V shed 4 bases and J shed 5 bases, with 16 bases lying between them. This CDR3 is CASSRFSVVHEQYF. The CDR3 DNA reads TGTGCCAGCAGCCGATTTAGCGTAGTCCACGAGCAGTACTTC.

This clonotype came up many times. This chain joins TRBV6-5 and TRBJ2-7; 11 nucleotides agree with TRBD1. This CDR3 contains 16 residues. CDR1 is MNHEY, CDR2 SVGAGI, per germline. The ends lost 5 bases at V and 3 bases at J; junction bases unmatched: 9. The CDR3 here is CASSDPGTGGFYEQYF. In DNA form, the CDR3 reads TGTGCCAGCAGTGACCCGGGGACAGGGGGTTTCTACGAGCAGTACTTC.

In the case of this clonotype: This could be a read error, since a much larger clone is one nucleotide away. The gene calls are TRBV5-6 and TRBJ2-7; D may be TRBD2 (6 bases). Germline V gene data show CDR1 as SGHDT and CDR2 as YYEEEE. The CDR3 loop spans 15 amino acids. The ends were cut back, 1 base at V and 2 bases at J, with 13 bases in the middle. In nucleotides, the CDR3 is TGTGCCAGCAGCTTGACGGAGGGAAACACCTACGAGCAGTACGTC. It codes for CASSLTEGNTYEQYV.